This entry concerns a single T cell receptor beta chain. No antigen is known for it. CDR3 length equals 15 residues. The germline CDR1 and CDR2 sequences are MNHNY and SVGAGI (reference sequence). After removal of 2 bases from V and 6 bases from J, the junction contained 6 bases not matched to a gene. This specimen comes from a study of OX40 agonist ivuxolimab in advanced cancers. Study details: Every patient in dose escalation had hepatocellular carcinoma, melanoma, renal cell or head and neck cancer. The dose-escalation cohort was approximately 80% male, with a mean age of about 56 years, ranging about 23 to 90. A history of anti-PD-1, anti-PD-L1 or anti-CTLA-4 therapy was acceptable, and approximately 39% had some.

The repertoire was sequenced with immunoSEQ multiplex PCR; TCRdb's copy has only in-frame clones and lacks some. The repertoire holds tens of thousands of clones, with about 87% as singletons. Study-wide results and limits: The authors also found low normalized T-cell clonal expansion in some nonresponders.

This TCR was recovered from an adult with an advanced solid tumor such as melanoma, head and neck, liver or kidney cancer. Sequences were derived from CD4+ or CD8+ T cells sorted from blood, sampled in a trial of the OX40 agonist ivuxolimab. V and J are TRBV6-6 and TRBJ2-1, with 8 nucleotides matching TRBD2. The CDR3 DNA is TGTGCCAGCAGTTACCCCAGCGGGAGAGGCAATGAGCAGTTCTTC. Amino acids: CASSYPSGRGNEQFF.